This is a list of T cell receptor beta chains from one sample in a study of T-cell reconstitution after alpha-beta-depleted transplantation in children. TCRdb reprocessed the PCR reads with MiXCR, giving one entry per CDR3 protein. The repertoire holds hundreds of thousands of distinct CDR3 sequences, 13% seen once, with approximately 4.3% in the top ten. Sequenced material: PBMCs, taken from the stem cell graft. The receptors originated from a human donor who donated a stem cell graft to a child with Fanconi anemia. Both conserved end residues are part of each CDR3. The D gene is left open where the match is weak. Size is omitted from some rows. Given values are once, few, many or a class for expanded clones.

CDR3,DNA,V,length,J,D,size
CSVGQLAGSGDTQYF,TGCAGCGTTGGGCAACTAGCGGGGTCCGGAGATACGCAGTATTTT,TRBV29-1,15,TRBJ2-3,TRBD2,-
CASKPGDGTLDTQYF,TGCGCCAGCAAGCCGGGAGACGGCACATTAGATACGCAGTATTTT,TRBV5-1,15,TRBJ2-3,-,few
CASSSDSQETQYF,TGTGCCAGCAGTTCGGACAGTCAAGAGACCCAGTACTTC,TRBV28,13,TRBJ2-5,-,many
CASSFTGAGVTDTQYF,TGTGCCAGCAGTTTTACCGGGGCAGGGGTGACAGATACGCAGTATTTT,TRBV12-3/TRBV12-4,16,TRBJ2-3,-,-
CSVSQDSTYEQYF,TGCAGCGTTTCGCAGGACAGCACCTACGAGCAGTACTTC,TRBV29-1,13,TRBJ2-7,-,few
CATSRQQGATDTQYF,TGTGCCACATCCCGCCAACAGGGGGCTACAGATACGCAGTATTTT,TRBV15,15,TRBJ2-3,TRBD1,few
CASSPDSGDQPQHF,TGCGCCAGCAGTCCAGACAGCGGAGATCAGCCCCAGCATTTT,TRBV5-1,14,TRBJ1-5,-,-
CASSLSLAGVQETQYF,TGTGCCAGCAGTTTGTCACTAGCGGGGGTCCAAGAGACCCAGTACTTC,TRBV12-3/TRBV12-4,16,TRBJ2-5,TRBD2,few
CASRFQGVGDEQFF,TGTGCCAGCAGGTTTCAGGGGGTGGGGGATGAGCAGTTCTTC,TRBV2,14,TRBJ2-1,TRBD1,-
CASSLGTRGSTDTQYF,TGCGCCAGCAGCCTAGGGACCAGGGGTTCCACAGATACGCAGTATTTT,TRBV4-3,16,TRBJ2-3,-,few
CASSPTRRDGYTF,TGTGCCAGCAGTCCGACCCGACGGGATGGCTACACCTTC,TRBV12-3/TRBV12-4,13,TRBJ1-2,-,-
CASSPGEDSGNTIYF,TGTGCCAGCAGTCCCGGGGAGGACTCTGGAAACACCATATATTTT,TRBV12-3/TRBV12-4,15,TRBJ1-3,-,-
CASSLGLAASTGELFF,TGTGCCAGCAGCTTAGGCCTAGCGGCCAGCACCGGGGAGCTGTTTTTT,TRBV7-9,16,TRBJ2-2,TRBD2,few
CASSLGGGRRTDTQYF,TGTGCCAGCAGCCTCGGGGGAGGACGGCGCACAGATACGCAGTATTTT,TRBV9,16,TRBJ2-3,-,few
CASSSGGGYGYTF,TGTGCCAGCAGCAGTGGGGGCGGCTATGGCTACACCTTC,TRBV21-1,13,TRBJ1-2,-,-
CASSLQRGAFNEQFF,TGTGCCAGCAGTTTACAGCGGGGGGCCTTCAATGAGCAGTTCTTC,TRBV28,15,TRBJ2-1,TRBD2,many
CASSLTGSGPDTQYF,TGTGCCAGCAGCTTAACAGGGAGTGGGCCAGATACGCAGTATTTT,TRBV7-9,15,TRBJ2-3,-,many
CASSITAVTRVSNEQFF,TGTGCCAGTAGTATCACCGCTGTGACTAGGGTTTCGAATGAGCAGTTCTTC,TRBV19,17,TRBJ2-1,-,-
CASSLVGGREYNEQFF,TGTGCCAGCAGCTTAGTGGGCGGGAGAGAATACAATGAGCAGTTCTTC,TRBV7-8,16,TRBJ2-1,TRBD2,-
CSVVGLALSSYEQYF,TGCAGCGTCGTCGGGCTAGCGCTGTCCTCCTACGAGCAGTACTTC,TRBV29-1,15,TRBJ2-7,-,-
CASSRSGSYNEQFF,TGTGCCAGCAGCAGGAGCGGCTCCTACAATGAGCAGTTCTTC,TRBV6-1,14,TRBJ2-1,-,-
CASSFGGGPPRDEQFF,TGTGCCAGCAGTTTCGGCGGGGGCCCACCTCGGGATGAGCAGTTCTTC,TRBV12-3/TRBV12-4,16,TRBJ2-1,-,-
CASSYWGETEAFF,TGTGCCAGCAGTTACTGGGGTGAAACTGAAGCTTTCTTT,TRBV6-2/TRBV6-3,13,TRBJ1-1,-,-
CASRTRQGIDEQFF,TGCGCCAGCAGAACAAGACAGGGGATCGATGAGCAGTTCTTC,TRBV23-1,14,TRBJ2-1,TRBD1,many